Listed below are T cell receptor beta chains from one sample, sequenced in a study of T cell repertoires in cytomegalovirus infection. These receptors' targets are unknown. Each CDR3 protein gets one entry after TCRdb re-called the reads with MiXCR. Of some 38,000 distinct CDR3 sequences listed, less than 60% are singletons. This material consisted of CD8+ T cells from cultured PBMCs, taken from culture after CMV antigen stimulation. These receptors all stem from a human donor in good health (CMV status not recorded). Some clones in this sample may be carry-over from other donors' samples. CDR3s include the opening cysteine and the closing phenylalanine or tryptophan. The D gene is left open where the match is weak. The size of a clone is reported for some rows only, either as once, few or many, or as a class for expanded clones.

V: TRBV4-1
D: .
size: few
J: TRBJ2-7
CDR3: CASSQDNAGTYEQYF
DNA: TGCGCCAGCAGCCAAGATAATGCAGGAACCTACGAGCAGTACTTC

V: TRBV7-3
D: .
size: few
J: TRBJ2-3
CDR3: CASSSTGASTDTQYF
DNA: TGTGCCAGCAGCTCGACAGGCGCTAGCACAGATACGCAGTATTTT

V: TRBV6-2/TRBV6-3
D: .
size: .
J: TRBJ2-5
CDR3: CASSYSMEGHIQETQYF
DNA: TGTGCCAGCAGTTACTCGATGGAGGGACACATACAAGAGACCCAGTACTTC

V: TRBV5-6
D: .
size: .
J: TRBJ2-5
CDR3: CASSLNPLQETQYF
DNA: TGTGCCAGCAGCTTGAACCCTCTTCAAGAGACCCAGTACTTC

V: TRBV28
D: .
size: .
J: TRBJ1-1
CDR3: CASGEENRDEAFF
DNA: TGTGCCAGCGGGGAAGAAAACAGGGACGAAGCTTTCTTT

V: TRBV5-3
D: TRBD2
size: .
J: TRBJ2-1
CDR3: CASSPRVAGINEQFF
DNA: TGTGCCAGCAGCCCCCGGGTAGCGGGGATCAATGAGCAGTTCTTC

V: TRBV5-6
D: TRBD2
size: once
J: TRBJ2-7
CDR3: CASSLYPGGYEQYF
DNA: TGTGCCAGCAGCTTATACCCGGGGGGATACGAGCAGTACTTC

V: TRBV7-2
D: .
size: .
J: TRBJ1-1
CDR3: CASSLWWAPLRQKNTEAFF
DNA: TGTGCCAGCAGCTTATGGTGGGCGCCTCTGCGGCAGAAGAACACTGAAGCTTTCTTT

V: TRBV7-3
D: .
size: few
J: TRBJ1-2
CDR3: CASSATTTGLDGYTF
DNA: TGTGCCAGCAGCGCTACTACCACAGGCCTAGACGGCTACACCTTC

V: TRBV12-3/TRBV12-4
D: .
size: .
J: TRBJ1-5
CDR3: CASKRGGSNQPQHF
DNA: TGTGCCAGCAAGAGAGGGGGGTCCAATCAGCCCCAGCATTTT

V: TRBV7-3
D: TRBD2
size: .
J: TRBJ2-1
CDR3: CVASGATIHNEQFF
DNA: TGTGTGGCTAGCGGGGCTACCATCCACAATGAGCAGTTCTTC

V: TRBV4-1
D: .
size: .
J: TRBJ2-7
CDR3: CASSQGLGGQQYF
DNA: TGCGCCAGCAGCCAAGGGCTCGGGGGGCAGCAGTACTTC

V: TRBV6-6
D: TRBD1
size: .
J: TRBJ1-6
CDR3: CASSYRGQGESPLHF
DNA: TGTGCCAGCAGTTACAGGGGACAGGGCGAATCACCCCTCCACTTT

V: TRBV20-1
D: TRBD2
size: .
J: TRBJ2-5
CDR3: CSASSLAGSPKETQYF
DNA: TGCAGTGCTAGCAGTCTAGCGGGGAGCCCTAAAGAGACCCAGTACTTC

V: TRBV6-5
D: .
size: few
J: TRBJ2-7
CDR3: CASSYSIAGLYEQYF
DNA: TGTGCCAGCAGTTACTCGATAGCAGGGTTGTACGAGCAGTACTTC

V: TRBV6-1
D: .
size: once
J: TRBJ1-2
CDR3: CASEDGYYGYTF
DNA: TGTGCCAGCGAGGACGGTTACTATGGCTACACCTTC

V: TRBV6-5
D: .
size: few
J: TRBJ2-7
CDR3: CASSYSKGLGEQYF
DNA: TGTGCCAGCAGTTACTCTAAGGGTTTGGGCGAGCAGTACTTC

V: TRBV6-6
D: .
size: .
J: TRBJ1-4
CDR3: CASSYGAGAGEKLFF
DNA: TGTGCCAGCAGTTACGGGGCAGGGGCGGGGGAAAAACTGTTTTTT

V: TRBV28
D: TRBD1
size: .
J: TRBJ1-1
CDR3: CASSTRTGLGTEAFF
DNA: TGTGCCAGCAGTACCCGGACAGGATTAGGCACTGAAGCTTTCTTT

V: TRBV12-3/TRBV12-4
D: TRBD1
size: .
J: TRBJ2-3
CDR3: CASSTLKLRDRSHLTDTQYF
DNA: TGTGCCAGCAGCACCCTCAAGTTACGGGACAGGAGCCACCTCACAGATACGCAGTATTTT

V: TRBV11-3
D: TRBD1
size: .
J: TRBJ2-1
CDR3: CASSDDREHEQFF
DNA: TGTGCCAGCAGCGACGACAGGGAGCATGAGCAGTTCTTC

V: TRBV29-1
D: .
size: few
J: TRBJ1-2
CDR3: CSAPTGTSGYGYTF
DNA: TGCAGCGCCCCTACAGGGACCTCGGGCTATGGCTACACCTTC

V: TRBV29-1
D: .
size: .
J: TRBJ2-1
CDR3: CSVEGLIGWAPRGNEQFF
DNA: TGCAGCGTTGAAGGGTTAATCGGATGGGCCCCTCGGGGCAATGAGCAGTTCTTC

V: TRBV7-9
D: .
size: few
J: TRBJ1-5
CDR3: CASSKQGQPQHF
DNA: TGTGCCAGCAGCAAACAGGGCCAGCCCCAGCATTTT

V: TRBV14
D: .
size: .
J: TRBJ2-7
CDR3: CASSRHEGIHEQYF
DNA: TGTGCCAGCAGCCGACATGAGGGTATCCACGAGCAGTACTTC

V: TRBV7-6
D: TRBD1
size: few
J: TRBJ1-1
CDR3: CASSPPPTGLNTEAFF
DNA: TGTGCCAGCAGCCCACCCCCGACAGGGCTGAACACTGAAGCTTTCTTT

V: TRBV7-4
D: .
size: .
J: TRBJ1-1
CDR3: CASSLAWDGRAVNTEAFF
DNA: TGTGCCAGCAGCTTAGCGTGGGACGGAAGGGCGGTTAACACTGAAGCTTTCTTT

V: TRBV6-5
D: TRBD2
size: .
J: TRBJ2-1
CDR3: CASSSLAGGLNEQFF
DNA: TGTGCCAGCAGCTCACTAGCGGGAGGGCTCAATGAGCAGTTCTTC

V: TRBV27
D: .
size: .
J: TRBJ1-1
CDR3: CASSLSGVLFSEAFF
DNA: TGTGCCAGCAGTTTATCCGGGGTCTTATTCTCCGAAGCTTTCTTT

V: TRBV7-6
D: .
size: .
J: TRBJ1-5
CDR3: CASSLESGAGQPQHF
DNA: TGTGCCAGCAGCTTAGAGTCGGGGGCAGGGCAGCCCCAGCATTTT

V: TRBV7-1
D: TRBD1
size: .
J: TRBJ1-4
CDR3: CASSSITGGTNEKLFF
DNA: TGTGCCAGCAGTTCTATAACAGGGGGCACTAATGAAAAACTGTTTTTT

V: TRBV6-1
D: .
size: .
J: TRBJ2-2
CDR3: CASSAPGELFF
DNA: TGTGCCAGCAGTGCCCCCGGGGAGCTGTTTTTT

V: TRBV5-1
D: TRBD1
size: few
J: TRBJ2-5
CDR3: CASSLRTGGDETQYF
DNA: TGCGCCAGCAGCTTGCGAACAGGGGGCGACGAGACCCAGTACTTC

V: TRBV28
D: .
size: .
J: TRBJ1-2
CDR3: CASSFRVRDGYTF
DNA: TGTGCCAGCAGTTTCAGGGTCCGGGATGGCTACACCTTC

V: TRBV18
D: TRBD1
size: few
J: TRBJ2-5
CDR3: CASSPTGVFQETQYF
DNA: TGTGCCAGCTCACCGACAGGGGTATTCCAAGAGACCCAGTACTTC

V: TRBV2
D: .
size: .
J: TRBJ1-1
CDR3: CASSPAGGADTITEAFF
DNA: TGTGCCAGCAGTCCCGCGGGGGGCGCGGACACTATCACTGAAGCTTTCTTT

V: TRBV4-1
D: TRBD2
size: .
J: TRBJ2-1
CDR3: CASSHDTGTSGSFEQFF
DNA: TGCGCCAGCAGCCACGATACCGGGACTAGCGGGAGCTTTGAGCAGTTCTTC

V: TRBV5-1
D: TRBD2
size: .
J: TRBJ2-6
CDR3: CASSSGLAGANVLTF
DNA: TGCGCCAGCAGCTCCGGACTAGCCGGGGCCAACGTCCTGACTTTC

V: TRBV27
D: .
size: .
J: TRBJ2-7
CDR3: CASSLSGLYEQYF
DNA: TGTGCCAGCAGTTTGTCCGGGCTCTACGAGCAGTACTTC